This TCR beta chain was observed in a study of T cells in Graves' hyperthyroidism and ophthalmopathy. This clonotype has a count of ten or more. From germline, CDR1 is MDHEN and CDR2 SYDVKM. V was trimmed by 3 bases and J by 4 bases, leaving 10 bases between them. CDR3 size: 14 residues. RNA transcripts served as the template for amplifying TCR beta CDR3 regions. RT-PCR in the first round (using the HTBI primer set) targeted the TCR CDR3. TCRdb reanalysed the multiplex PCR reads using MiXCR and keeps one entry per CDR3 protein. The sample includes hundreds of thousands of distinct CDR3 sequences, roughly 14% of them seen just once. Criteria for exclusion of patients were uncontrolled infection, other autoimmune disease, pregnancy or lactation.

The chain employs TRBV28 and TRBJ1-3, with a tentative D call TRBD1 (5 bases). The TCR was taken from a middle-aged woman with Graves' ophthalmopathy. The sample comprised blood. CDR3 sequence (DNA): TGTGCCAGCAGTTTCCGGGGGACGGGAAACACCATATATTTT. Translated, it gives CASSFRGTGNTIYF.